This paragraph reports one TCR beta chain. In the study's own analysis: Reference gene primer amplification gave nucleated cell count estimates. This table comes from immunoSEQ multiplex PCR, and its TCRdb copy is limited to in-frame clones, with some not included. V and J calls and clone size come straight from that table; D and trimming were deduced from the DNA. Of about 75,000 clones listed, more than 75% are singletons. These data come from a study of blood T cell repertoires in COVID-19. The overall study: Samples representing acute and convalescent COVID-19 were sourced from the United States, Italy and Spain.

This CDR3 comprises 15 residues. The V and J ends lost 5 bases and 0 bases respectively, with 10 bases between them. Germline-derived CDR1 and CDR2 are SEHNR and FQNEAQ (reference sequence). The chain is built from TRBV7-9 and TRBJ1-4; D is undetermined. The source is a human donor in a cohort sampled during active COVID-19. The sequenced material came from peripheral blood. The chain's CDR3 is CASSLSGPTNEKLFF. As DNA, the CDR3 is TGTGCCAGCAGCCTATCGGGTCCAACTAATGAAAAACTGTTTTTT.